This T cell receptor (beta chain) stems from a study of shared clonotypes between healthy human individuals. The table lists this clone with a few counts. V gave up 0 bases and J gave up 3 bases, with 8 bases separating them. The CDR3 loop spans 14 amino acids. Germline lookup yields CDR1 SGHRS and CDR2 YFSETQ. Some clones are missing from TCRdb's copy, which holds only in-frame ones; the method was immunoSEQ multiplex PCR. Among about 480,000 clones listed, nearly 80% were seen once. Caucasian adults residing in Nashville, Tennessee made up all the donors. The specimen was PBMCs. The rearrangement uses TRBV5-1 and TRBJ2-3; D gene uncertain. The receptor comes from a woman between 40 and 50 years old in good health. Some clones in this sample may be carry-over from other donors' samples. CDR3 nucleotide sequence: TGCGCCAGCAGCTTGGAGGTAGAAACAGATACGCAGTATTTT. Its protein product is CASSLEVETDTQYF. The whole variable domain, remainder taken from reference TRBV5-1 and TRBJ2-3, is KAGVTQTPRYLIKTRGQQVTLSCSPISGHRSVSWYQQTPGQGLQFLFEYFSETQRNKGNFPGRFSGRQFSNSRSEMNVSTLELGDSALYLCASSLEVETDTQYFGPGTRLTVL.